The sequence of this T cell receptor beta chain was determined in a study of CD8 T cells in ankylosing spondylitis. Between the trimmed V and J ends, which lost 3 bases and 7 bases, there was a span of 10 bases. The CDR3 extends over 13 amino acids. Germline values: CDR1 MNHEY, CDR2 SMNVEV (reference sequence). This clonotype was found many times. TCRdb reprocessed the 5' RACE reads via MiXCR and lists one record per CDR3 protein. The table lists some 130,000 distinct CDR3 sequences, 5.5% to 7.5% of them singletons. The gene calls are TRBV27 and TRBJ1-5; D not certain. The receptor was derived from a female donor with ankylosing spondylitis or in good health (not recorded which). The sequencing input was blood, either unsorted or a sorted T cell fraction (not recorded which). In DNA form, the CDR3 reads TGTGCCAGCAGTTTGTTCGAGGGACAGCCCCAGCATTTT. Encoded protein: CASSLFEGQPQHF.